This T cell receptor (beta chain) was identified during a study of T cell responses to AZD1222 COVID-19 vaccine (dated by TCRdb to the early 2020s). Background on the whole study: Because spike-specific TCR depth and breadth did not differ between the two schedules, AZD1222 recipients who got a second dose at roughly 4 weeks were pooled with those who got a second dose at roughly 12 weeks. Enrollment into the trials was organized by age into subgroups of 18-55, 56-69 and 70-plus years, and those subgroups contained approximately 160, 26 and 62 TCR-sequenced participants, respectively. TCR sequencing covered over 230 trial participants: 200 to 220 given two doses of AZD1222 and about 26 given two doses of MenACWY control vaccine.

This clone came up once. Its antigen remains unidentified. Within one base of it there is no much larger clone, and no base qualities were kept. Interpreted using the paper, the time point label stands for: baseline before first vaccination. Vaccinee samples came from UK trials COV001 and COV002, including a single-blind randomized controlled phase 2/3 trial of AZD1222 (ChAdOx1 nCoV-19) in healthy adults. For TCRbeta chain sequencing, PBMC samples were collected from trial participants at day 0 and at day 28 after the second dose. The CDR3 regions of human TCRbeta chains were analyzed by immunosequencing. The published analysis was carried out like this. TCRs in the repertoires were compared against a reference library of SARS-CoV-2-specific TCRs that had been generated with the MIRA antigen-specificity platform. Breadth was defined as the fraction of unique TCRs that were SARS-CoV-2-associated. Depth was defined as the fraction of total T cells that were SARS-CoV-2-associated. Using the MIRA data, each spike-specific TCR was assigned both to the spike region to which the TCR was reactive and to a CD4 or CD8 class. Log10-transformed breadth and depth values were compared by one-way ANOVA with Sidak's multiple comparisons tests. The source is immuneACCESS, and TCRdb retained only in-frame sequences with V and J called. Part of the clones is not carried over; for the studies checked, unresolved V genes explain less than half of this, and the remainder is unexplained. The V and J calls and clone size are taken from that table; D and trimming were inferred from the DNA. A total of around 91,000 clones appear in this sample, roughly 90% of them only once. Jointly, the top ten make up about 19% of the sample.

From its cysteine to its phenylalanine, the CDR3 spans 11 amino acids. Only CDR3 DNA is held: 33 bases, read in frame from base 1. Per the germline V gene, SNHLY is the CDR1 and FYNNEI is the CDR2. V sheds 5 bases and J sheds 6 bases, leaving 4 bases between their ends. Paper-wide results and their limitations: Because no day 14 peak-response samples were available, the repertoires could be characterized only after the peak T cell response. Reportedly, close to half of the unique spike-specific TCRs recognized epitopes lying outside the regions that are mutated in the B.1.351 and B.1.1.7 variants. After two AZD1222 doses, spike-specific TCR breadth and depth were significantly higher than at day 0 and than in MenACWY recipients. Vaccine-associated CD4 TCRs spanned the whole spike protein, with dominant responses in regions 160-218 and 743-854. Most participants were white British and females outnumbered males, and the authors suggested that clonal diversity may have been underestimated. In the small 56-69-year group, the increase in depth fell short of significance, most likely because of low power. Conclusions about previously exposed vaccinees are limited because only five to seven AZD1222 recipients were SARS-CoV-2 seropositive at baseline.

The V and J segments used are TRBV2 and TRBJ1-4, with the D gene uncertain. Sample: peripheral blood, taken on day 0 of AZD1222 vaccination. The receptor comes from an adult in good health. At the DNA level, the sequence is TGTGCCAGCAGTCGAGATGAAAAACTGTTTTTT. This codes for CASSRDEKLFF.